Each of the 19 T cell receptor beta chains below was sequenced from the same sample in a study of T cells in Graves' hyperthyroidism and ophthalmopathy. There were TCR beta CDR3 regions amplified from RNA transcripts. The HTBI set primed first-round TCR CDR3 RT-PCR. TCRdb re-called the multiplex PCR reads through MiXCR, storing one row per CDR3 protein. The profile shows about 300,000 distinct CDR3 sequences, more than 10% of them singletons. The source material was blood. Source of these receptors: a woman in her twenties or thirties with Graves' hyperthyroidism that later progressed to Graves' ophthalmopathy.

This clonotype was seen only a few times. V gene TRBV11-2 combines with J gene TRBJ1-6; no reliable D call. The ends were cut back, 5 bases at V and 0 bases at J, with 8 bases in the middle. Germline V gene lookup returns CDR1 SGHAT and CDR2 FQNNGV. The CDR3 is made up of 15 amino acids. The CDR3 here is CASSPFSSYNSPLHF. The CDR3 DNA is TGTGCCAGCAGCCCCTTTAGCTCCTATAATTCACCCCTCCACTTT.

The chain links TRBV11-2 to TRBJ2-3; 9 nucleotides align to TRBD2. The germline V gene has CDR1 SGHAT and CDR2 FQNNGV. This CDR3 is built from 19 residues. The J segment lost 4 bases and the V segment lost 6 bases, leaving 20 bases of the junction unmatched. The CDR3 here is CASSYSGGRDARGPDTQYF. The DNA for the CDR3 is TGTGCCAGCAGTTACTCCGGCGGGAGGGACGCTCGGGGCCCAGATACGCAGTATTTT.

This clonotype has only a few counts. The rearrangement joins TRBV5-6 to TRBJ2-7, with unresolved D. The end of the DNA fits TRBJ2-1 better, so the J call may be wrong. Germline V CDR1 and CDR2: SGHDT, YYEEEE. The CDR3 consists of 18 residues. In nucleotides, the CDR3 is TGTGCCAGCAGCGTCGCCAGGACCCCCGGCGGTGGCTCCTACGAGCAGTTCTTC. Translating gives CASSVARTPGGGSYEQFF.

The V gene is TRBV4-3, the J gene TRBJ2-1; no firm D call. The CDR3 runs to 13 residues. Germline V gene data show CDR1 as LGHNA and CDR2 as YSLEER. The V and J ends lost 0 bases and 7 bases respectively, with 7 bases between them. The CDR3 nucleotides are TGCGCCAGCAGCCAAGAGGTCCGTAATGAGCAGTTCTTC. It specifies CASSQEVRNEQFF.

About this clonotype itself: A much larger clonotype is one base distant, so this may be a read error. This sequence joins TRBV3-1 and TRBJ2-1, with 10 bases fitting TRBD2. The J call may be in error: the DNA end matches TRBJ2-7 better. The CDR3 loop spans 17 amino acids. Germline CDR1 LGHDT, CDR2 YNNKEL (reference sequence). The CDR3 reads CASSQESSSGRRNEQYF. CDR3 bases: TGTGCCAGCAGCCAAGAAAGCTCTAGCGGGAGAAGGAATGAGCAGTACTTC.

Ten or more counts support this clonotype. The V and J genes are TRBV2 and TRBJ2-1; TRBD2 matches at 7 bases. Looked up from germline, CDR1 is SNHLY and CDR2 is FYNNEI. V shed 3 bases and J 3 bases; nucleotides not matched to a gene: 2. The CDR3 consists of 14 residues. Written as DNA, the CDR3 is TGTGCCAGCAGTGAGGCGGGAGTCTACAATGAGCAGTTCTTC. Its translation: CASSEAGVYNEQFF.

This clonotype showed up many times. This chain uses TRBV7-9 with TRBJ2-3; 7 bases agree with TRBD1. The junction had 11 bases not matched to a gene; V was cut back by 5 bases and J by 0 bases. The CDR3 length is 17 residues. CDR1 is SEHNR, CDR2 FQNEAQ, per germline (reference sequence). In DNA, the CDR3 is TGTGCCAGCAGCCTCGAAGACAGGGAAACTAGCACAGATACGCAGTATTTT. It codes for CASSLEDRETSTDTQYF.

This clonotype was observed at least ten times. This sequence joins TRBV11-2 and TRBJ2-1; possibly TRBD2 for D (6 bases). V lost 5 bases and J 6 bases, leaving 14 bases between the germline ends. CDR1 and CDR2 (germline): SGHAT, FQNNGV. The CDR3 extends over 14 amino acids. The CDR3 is CASSIAWTTNEQFF. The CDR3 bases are TGTGCCAGCAGCATTGCCTGGACTACCAATGAGCAGTTCTTC.

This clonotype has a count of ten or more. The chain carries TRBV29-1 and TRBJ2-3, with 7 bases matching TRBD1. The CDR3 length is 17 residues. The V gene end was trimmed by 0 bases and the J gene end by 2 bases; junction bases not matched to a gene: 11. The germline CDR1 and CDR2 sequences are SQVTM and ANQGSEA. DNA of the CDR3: TGCAGCGTTGAAGACTCCCCAAGGGACAGAACCACAGATACGCAGTATTTT. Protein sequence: CSVEDSPRDRTTDTQYF.

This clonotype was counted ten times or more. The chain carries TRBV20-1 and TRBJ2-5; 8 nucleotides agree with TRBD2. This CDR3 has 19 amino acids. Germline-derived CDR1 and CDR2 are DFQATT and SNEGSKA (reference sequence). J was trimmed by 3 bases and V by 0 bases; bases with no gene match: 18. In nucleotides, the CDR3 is TGCAGTGCTAGAGATCTCGTGGTAGCGGGAACTATTAAGGAAGAGACCCAGTACTTC. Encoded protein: CSARDLVVAGTIKEETQYF.

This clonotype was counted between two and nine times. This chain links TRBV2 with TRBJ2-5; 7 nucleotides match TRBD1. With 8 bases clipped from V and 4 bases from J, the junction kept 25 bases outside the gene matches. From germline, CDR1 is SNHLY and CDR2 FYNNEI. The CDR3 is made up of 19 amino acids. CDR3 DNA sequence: TGTGCCAGCGATATTGCCAGTGGGGTTCAAAACAGGGGTATAGAGACCCAGTACTTC. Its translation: CASDIASGVQNRGIETQYF.

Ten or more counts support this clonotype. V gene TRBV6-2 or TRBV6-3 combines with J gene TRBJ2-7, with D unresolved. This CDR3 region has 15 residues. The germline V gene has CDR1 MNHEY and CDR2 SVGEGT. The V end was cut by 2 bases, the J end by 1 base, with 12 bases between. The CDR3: CASSYTLDGSYEQYF. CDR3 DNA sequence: TGTGCCAGCAGTTACACGCTCGACGGGTCCTACGAGCAGTACTTC.

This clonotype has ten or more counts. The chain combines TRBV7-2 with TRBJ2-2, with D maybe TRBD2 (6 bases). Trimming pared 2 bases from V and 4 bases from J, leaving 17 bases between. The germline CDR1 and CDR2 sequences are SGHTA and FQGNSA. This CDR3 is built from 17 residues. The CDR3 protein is CASSLKGGMRPTGELFF. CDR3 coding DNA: TGTGCCAGCAGCTTAAAAGGCGGGATGAGGCCCACCGGGGAGCTGTTTTTT.

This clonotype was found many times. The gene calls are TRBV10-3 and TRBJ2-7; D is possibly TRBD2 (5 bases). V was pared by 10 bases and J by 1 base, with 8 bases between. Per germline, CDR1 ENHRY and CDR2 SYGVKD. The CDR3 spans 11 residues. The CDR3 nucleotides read TGTGCCAGCGGACTTTCCTACGAGCAGTACTTC. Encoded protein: CASGLSYEQYF.

CDR3 DNA: TGCAGTGCTGCGGGCAACGGCAATGAGCAGTTCTTC. Translated, it gives CSAAGNGNEQFF. The chain employs TRBV20-1 and TRBJ2-1; a possible D gene is TRBD2 (5 bases). With 5 bases removed from V and 6 bases from J, the gap between germline ends came to 11 bases. The CDR3 has 12 amino acids. Germline V gene data show CDR1 as DFQATT and CDR2 as SNEGSKA (reference sequence).

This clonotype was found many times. The CDR3 here is CASSVQGASAEAFF. The CDR3 DNA reads as TGTGCCAGCAGTGTCCAGGGGGCTAGCGCTGAAGCTTTCTTT. V usage is TRBV28 and J usage is TRBJ1-1; 8 nucleotides line up with TRBD1. With V trimmed by 5 bases and J by 6 bases, 8 bases remained unmatched. CDR1 and CDR2 (germline): MDHEN, SYDVKM. The CDR3 has 14 amino acids.

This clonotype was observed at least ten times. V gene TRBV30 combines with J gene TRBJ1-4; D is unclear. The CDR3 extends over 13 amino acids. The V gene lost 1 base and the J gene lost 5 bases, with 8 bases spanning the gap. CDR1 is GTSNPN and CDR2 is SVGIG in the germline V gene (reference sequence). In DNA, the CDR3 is TGTGCCTGGAGTGGCCAGCCAAATGAAAAACTGTTTTTT. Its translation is CAWSGQPNEKLFF.

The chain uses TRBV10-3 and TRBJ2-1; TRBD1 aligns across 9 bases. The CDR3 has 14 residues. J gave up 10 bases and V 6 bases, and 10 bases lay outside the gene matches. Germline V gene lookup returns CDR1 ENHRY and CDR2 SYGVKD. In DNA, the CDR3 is TGTGCCATCAGAACCGGGACAGGGTCATCGGAGCAGTTCTTC. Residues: CAIRTGTGSSEQFF.

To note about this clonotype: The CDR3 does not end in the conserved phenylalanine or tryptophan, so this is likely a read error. In DNA form, the CDR3 reads TGCAGTGGGGTCGGGCGGGAGAACTCCTACAATGAGCAGTTCCTC. Protein sequence: CSGVGRENSYNEQFL. This sequence joins TRBV20-1 and TRBJ2-1, with 7 positions matching TRBD2. The trim removed 7 bases at V and 0 bases at J, leaving 9 bases unmatched. This CDR3 has 15 amino acids. Germline values: CDR1 DFQATT, CDR2 SNEGSKA (reference sequence).